This T cell receptor (beta chain) comes out of a study of T cells in Graves' hyperthyroidism and ophthalmopathy. Study results and caveats: Researchers found most expanded thyroid clonotypes above 0.001 in blood as well.

Researchers amplified the TCR beta CDR3 regions from RNA transcripts. RT-PCR in the first round (using the HTBI primer set) targeted the TCR CDR3. MiXCR was run by TCRdb on the multiplex PCR reads, yielding one entry per CDR3 protein. This table has under 400,000 distinct CDR3 sequences, 16% appearing once. This clonotype was counted between two and nine times. Its antigen is unidentified. Subjects aged 18 to 65 presented with newly diagnosed hyperthyroidism of less than 2 months' duration. Uncontrolled infections, other autoimmune diseases, pregnancy or lactation led to exclusion of patients. Sample: blood. The clonotype originates from a young man with Graves' hyperthyroidism.

This CDR3 is CASSEAVLGQFF. As DNA, the CDR3 is TGTGCCAGCAGTGAAGCGGTATTAGGCCAGTTCTTC. This rearrangement joins TRBV6-1 to TRBJ2-1; D remains unclear. CDR1 is MNHNS and CDR2 is SASEGT in the germline V gene. Trimming shortened V by 0 bases and J by 13 bases, and 10 bases separated the two germline ends. This CDR3 region has 12 residues.